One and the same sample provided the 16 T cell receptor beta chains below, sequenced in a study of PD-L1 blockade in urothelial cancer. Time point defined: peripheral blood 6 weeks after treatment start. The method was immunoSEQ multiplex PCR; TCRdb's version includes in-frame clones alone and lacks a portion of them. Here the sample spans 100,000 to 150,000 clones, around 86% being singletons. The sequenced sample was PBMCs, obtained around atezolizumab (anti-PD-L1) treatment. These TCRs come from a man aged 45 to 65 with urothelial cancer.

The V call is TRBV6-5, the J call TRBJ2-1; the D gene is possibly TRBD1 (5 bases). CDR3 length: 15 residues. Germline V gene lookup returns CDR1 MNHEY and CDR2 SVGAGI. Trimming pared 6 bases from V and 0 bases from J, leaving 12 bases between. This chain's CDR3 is CASSGDRSSYNEQFF. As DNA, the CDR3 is TGTGCCAGCAGCGGAGACAGAAGCTCCTACAATGAGCAGTTCTTC.

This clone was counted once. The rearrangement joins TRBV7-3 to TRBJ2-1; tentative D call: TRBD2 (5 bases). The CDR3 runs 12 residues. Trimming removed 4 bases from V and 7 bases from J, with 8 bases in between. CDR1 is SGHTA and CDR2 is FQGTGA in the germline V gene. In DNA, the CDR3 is TGTGCCAGCAGCTCCACTAGTAATGAGCAGTTCTTC. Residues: CASSSTSNEQFF.

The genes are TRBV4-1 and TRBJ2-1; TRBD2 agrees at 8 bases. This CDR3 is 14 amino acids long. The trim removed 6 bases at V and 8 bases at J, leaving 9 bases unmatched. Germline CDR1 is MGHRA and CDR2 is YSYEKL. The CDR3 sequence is CASRTSGFSDEQFF. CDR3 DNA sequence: TGCGCCAGCAGAACTAGCGGATTTTCCGATGAGCAGTTCTTC.

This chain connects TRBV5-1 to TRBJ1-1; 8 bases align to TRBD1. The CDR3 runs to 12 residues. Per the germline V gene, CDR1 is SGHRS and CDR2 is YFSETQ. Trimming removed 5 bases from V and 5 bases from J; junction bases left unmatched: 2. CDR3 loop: CASRQGATEAFF. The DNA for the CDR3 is TGCGCCAGCAGGCAGGGGGCTACTGAAGCTTTCTTT.

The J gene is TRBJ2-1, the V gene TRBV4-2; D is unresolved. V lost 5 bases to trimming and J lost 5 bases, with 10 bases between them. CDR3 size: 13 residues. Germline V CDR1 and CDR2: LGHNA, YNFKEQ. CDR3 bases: TGTGCCAGCAGCACCATACCGGACAATGAGCAGTTCTTC. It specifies CASSTIPDNEQFF.

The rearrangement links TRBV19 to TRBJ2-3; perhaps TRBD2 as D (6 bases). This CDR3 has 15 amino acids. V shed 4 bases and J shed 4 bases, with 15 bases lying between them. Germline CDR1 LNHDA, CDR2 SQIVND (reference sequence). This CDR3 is CASSTPPGLSDTQYF. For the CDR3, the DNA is TGTGCCAGTAGTACCCCTCCGGGACTCTCAGATACGCAGTATTTT.

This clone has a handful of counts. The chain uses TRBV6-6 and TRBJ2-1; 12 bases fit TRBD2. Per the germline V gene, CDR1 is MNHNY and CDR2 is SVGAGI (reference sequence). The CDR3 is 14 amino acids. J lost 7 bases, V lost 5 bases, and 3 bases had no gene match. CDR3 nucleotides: TGTGCCAGCAGTGGACTAGCGGGATTTAATGAGCAGTTCTTC. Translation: CASSGLAGFNEQFF.

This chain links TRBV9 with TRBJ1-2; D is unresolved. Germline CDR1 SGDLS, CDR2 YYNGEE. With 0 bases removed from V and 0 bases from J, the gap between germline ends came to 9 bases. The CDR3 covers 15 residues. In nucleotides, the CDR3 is TGTGCCAGCAGCGTAGTGCCAGGTGCTAACTATGGCTACACCTTC. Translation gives CASSVVPGANYGYTF.

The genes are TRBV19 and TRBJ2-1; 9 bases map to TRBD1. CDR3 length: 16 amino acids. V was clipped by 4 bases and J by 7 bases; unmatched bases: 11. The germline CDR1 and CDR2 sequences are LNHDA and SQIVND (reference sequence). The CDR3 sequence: CASSTPGTGLMNEQFF. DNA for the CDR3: TGTGCCAGTAGTACCCCCGGGACAGGGCTTATGAATGAGCAGTTCTTC. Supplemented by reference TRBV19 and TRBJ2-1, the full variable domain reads DGGITQSPKYLFRKEGQNVTLSCEQNLNHDAMYWYRQDPGQGLRLIYYSQIVNDFQKGDIAEGYSVSREKKESFPLTVTSAQKNPTAFYLCASSTPGTGLMNEQFFGPGTRLTVL.

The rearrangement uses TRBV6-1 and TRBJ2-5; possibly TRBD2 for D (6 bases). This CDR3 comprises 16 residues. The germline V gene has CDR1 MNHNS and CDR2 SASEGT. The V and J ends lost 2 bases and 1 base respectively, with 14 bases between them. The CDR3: CASSESLGGPQETQYF. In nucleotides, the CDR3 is TGTGCCAGCAGTGAAAGTCTCGGGGGACCCCAAGAGACCCAGTACTTC.

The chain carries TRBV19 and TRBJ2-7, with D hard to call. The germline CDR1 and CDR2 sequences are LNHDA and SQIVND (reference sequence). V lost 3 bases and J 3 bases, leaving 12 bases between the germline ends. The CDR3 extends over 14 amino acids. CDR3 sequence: CASSIGRQGYEQYF. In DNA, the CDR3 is TGTGCCAGTAGTATCGGCAGGCAAGGCTACGAGCAGTACTTC.

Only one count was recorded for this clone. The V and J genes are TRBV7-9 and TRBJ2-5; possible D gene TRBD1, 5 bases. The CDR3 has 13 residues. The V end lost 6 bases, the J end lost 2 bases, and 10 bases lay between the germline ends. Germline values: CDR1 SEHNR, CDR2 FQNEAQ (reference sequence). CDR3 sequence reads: CASRRQTQETQYF. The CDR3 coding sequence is TGTGCCAGCAGAAGACAGACGCAAGAGACCCAGTACTTC.

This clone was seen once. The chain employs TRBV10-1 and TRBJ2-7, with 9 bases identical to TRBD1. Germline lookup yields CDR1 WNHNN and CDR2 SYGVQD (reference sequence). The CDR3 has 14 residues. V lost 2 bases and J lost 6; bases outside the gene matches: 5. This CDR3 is CASSERTGVGEQYF. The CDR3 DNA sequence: TGCGCCAGCAGTGAGAGGACAGGGGTAGGCGAGCAGTACTTC.

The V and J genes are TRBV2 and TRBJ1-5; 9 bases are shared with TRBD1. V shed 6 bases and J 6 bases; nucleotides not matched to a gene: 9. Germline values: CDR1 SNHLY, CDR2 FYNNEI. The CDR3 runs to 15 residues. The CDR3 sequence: CASRIDRQGGQPQHF. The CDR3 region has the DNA TGTGCCAGCAGGATCGATCGACAGGGGGGTCAGCCCCAGCATTTT.

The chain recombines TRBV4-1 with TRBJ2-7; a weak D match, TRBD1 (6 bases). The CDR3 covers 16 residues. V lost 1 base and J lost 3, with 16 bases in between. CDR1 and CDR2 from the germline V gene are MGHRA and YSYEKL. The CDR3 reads CASSQAEGQRHYEQYF. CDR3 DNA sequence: TGCGCCAGCAGCCAAGCGGAAGGACAGAGACACTACGAGCAGTACTTC.

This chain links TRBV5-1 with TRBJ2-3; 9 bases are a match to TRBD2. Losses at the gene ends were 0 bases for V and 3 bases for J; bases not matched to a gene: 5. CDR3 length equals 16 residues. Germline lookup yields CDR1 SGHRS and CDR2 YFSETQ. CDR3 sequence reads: CASSLAVLAGTDTQYF. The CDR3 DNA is TGCGCCAGCAGCTTGGCGGTGCTAGCGGGAACAGATACGCAGTATTTT.